This T cell receptor (beta chain) was found in a study of cytomegalovirus exposure and HLA in healthy donors. Study-wide points: Subsequent analysis of the approximately 120 validation repertoires found a tendency for first-cohort TCR clusters to co-occur.

The donors were members of the validation cohort comprising over a hundred subjects, separate from the approximately 670-subject first cohort. The CDR3 runs to 15 residues. V was pared by 4 bases and J by 6 bases, with 19 bases between. CDR1 and CDR2 (germline): MNHEY, SMNVEV (reference sequence). Method: immunoSEQ multiplex PCR; TCRdb's copy keeps in-frame clones and lacks some. This repertoire shows over 200,000 clones, about 90% found once; its top ten account for 3.1%. As for this clone: Its cognate antigen is unknown.

The chain joins TRBV27 to TRBJ2-7, with D uncertain. This clonotype was obtained from a woman in her twenties or thirties in good health and CMV-seronegative. The sample comprised PBMCs. The CDR3 DNA is TGTGCCAGCAGTTCCTGGGCCTCCTCAGCTAGCGAGCAGTACTTC. It codes for CASSSWASSASEQYF.